The clone carrying this T cell receptor (beta chain) was seen only a few times. The method was immunoSEQ multiplex PCR; TCRdb's version includes in-frame clones alone and lacks a portion of them. The sample has roughly 340,000 clones, roughly 90% seen once. The sample originates from a study of blood T cell repertoires in COVID-19. At the level of the study: Spain, Italy and the United States supplied samples that represented acute and convalescent COVID-19. T cells, B-cell-depleted T cells, or PBMCs supplied cDNA or gDNA.

CDR3 length: 15 amino acids. CDR1 and CDR2 from the germline V gene are SGHTA and FQGNSA. J gave up 9 bases and V 3 bases, and 5 bases lay outside the gene matches. The gene calls are TRBV7-2 and TRBJ1-6; 10 bases map to TRBD1. This TCR came from a woman in her seventies with COVID-19, enrolled during active disease. Sample: peripheral blood. The CDR3 DNA sequence: TGTGCCAGCAGCTTTGACAGGGGGCAAGTTTCACCCCTCCACTTT. It translates to CASSFDRGQVSPLHF.